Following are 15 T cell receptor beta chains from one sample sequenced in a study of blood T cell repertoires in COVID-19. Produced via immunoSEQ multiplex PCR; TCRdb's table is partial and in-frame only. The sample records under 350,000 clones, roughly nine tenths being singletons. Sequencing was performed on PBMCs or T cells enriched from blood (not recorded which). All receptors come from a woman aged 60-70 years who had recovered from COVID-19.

The CDR3 protein is CSASLRYNSPLHF. CDR3 bases: TGCAGTGCTAGTTTACGGTATAATTCACCCCTCCACTTT. The V gene is TRBV20-1, the J gene TRBJ1-6; D uncertain. V was shortened by 3 bases and J by 4 bases, with 7 bases between the two germline ends. Germline values: CDR1 DFQATT, CDR2 SNEGSKA (reference sequence). This CDR3 is built from 13 residues.

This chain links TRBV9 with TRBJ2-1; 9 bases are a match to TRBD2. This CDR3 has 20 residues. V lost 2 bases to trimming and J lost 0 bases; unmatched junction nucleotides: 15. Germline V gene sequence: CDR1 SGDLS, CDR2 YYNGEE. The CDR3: CASSVGGTLGGRASYNEQFF. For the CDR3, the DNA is TGTGCCAGCAGCGTGGGAGGCACCCTCGGCGGGAGGGCCTCCTACAATGAGCAGTTCTTC.

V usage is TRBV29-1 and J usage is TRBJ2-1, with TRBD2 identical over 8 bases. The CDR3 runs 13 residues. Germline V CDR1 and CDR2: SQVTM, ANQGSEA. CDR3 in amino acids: CRGTGRASNEQFF. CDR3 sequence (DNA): TGCCGCGGGACCGGGAGGGCCAGCAATGAGCAGTTCTTC.

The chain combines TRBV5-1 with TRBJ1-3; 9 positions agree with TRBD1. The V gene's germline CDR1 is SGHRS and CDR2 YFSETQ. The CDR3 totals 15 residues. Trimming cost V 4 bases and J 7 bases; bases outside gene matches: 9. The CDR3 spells CASSRWTGEGNTIYF. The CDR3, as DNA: TGCGCCAGCAGCCGATGGACAGGGGAAGGGAACACCATATATTTT.

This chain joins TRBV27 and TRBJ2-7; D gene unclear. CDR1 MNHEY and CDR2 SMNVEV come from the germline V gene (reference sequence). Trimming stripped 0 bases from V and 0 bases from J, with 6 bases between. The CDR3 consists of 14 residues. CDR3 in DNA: TGTGCCAGCAGTTTATCTGGCCCCTCCTACGAGCAGTACTTC. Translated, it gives CASSLSGPSYEQYF.

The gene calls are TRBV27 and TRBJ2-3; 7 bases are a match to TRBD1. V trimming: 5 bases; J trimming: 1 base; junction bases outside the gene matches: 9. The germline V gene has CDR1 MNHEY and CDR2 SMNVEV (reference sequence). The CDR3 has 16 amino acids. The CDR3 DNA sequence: TGTGCCAGCAGTCGGATCGACAGGGCGGGCACAGATACGCAGTATTTT. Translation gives CASSRIDRAGTDTQYF.

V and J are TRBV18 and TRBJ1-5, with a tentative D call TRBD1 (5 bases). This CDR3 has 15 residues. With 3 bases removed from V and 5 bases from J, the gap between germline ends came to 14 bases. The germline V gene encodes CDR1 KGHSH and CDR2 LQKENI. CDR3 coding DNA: TGTGCCAGCTCACCTCGGGGGAGGGTCGATCAGCCCCAGCATTTT. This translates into CASSPRGRVDQPQHF.

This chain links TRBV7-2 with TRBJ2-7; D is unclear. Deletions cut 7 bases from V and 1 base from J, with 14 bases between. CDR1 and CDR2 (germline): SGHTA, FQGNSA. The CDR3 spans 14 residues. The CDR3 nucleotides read TGTGCCAGCACTGAAGCCTCCCTTTCCTACGAGCAGTACTTC. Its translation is CASTEASLSYEQYF.

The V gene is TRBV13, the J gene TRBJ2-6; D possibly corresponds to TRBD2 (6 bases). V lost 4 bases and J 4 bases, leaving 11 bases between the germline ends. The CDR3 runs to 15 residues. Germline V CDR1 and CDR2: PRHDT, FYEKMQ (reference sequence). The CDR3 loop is CASSSRGAGANVLTF. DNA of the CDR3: TGTGCCAGCAGCTCCCGCGGGGCCGGGGCCAACGTCCTGACTTTC.

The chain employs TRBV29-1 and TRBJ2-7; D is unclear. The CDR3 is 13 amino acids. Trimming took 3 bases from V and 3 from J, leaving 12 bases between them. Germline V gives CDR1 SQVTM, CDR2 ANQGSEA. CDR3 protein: CSVDGDGVYEQYF. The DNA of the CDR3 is TGCAGCGTTGACGGAGATGGAGTCTACGAGCAGTACTTC.

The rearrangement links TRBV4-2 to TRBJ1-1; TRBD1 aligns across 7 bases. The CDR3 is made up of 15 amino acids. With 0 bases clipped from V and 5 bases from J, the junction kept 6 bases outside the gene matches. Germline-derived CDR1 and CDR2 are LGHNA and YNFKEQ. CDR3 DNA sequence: TGTGCCAGCAGCCAAGATGAGGGGGCGCGTACTGAAGCTTTCTTT. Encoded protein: CASSQDEGARTEAFF.

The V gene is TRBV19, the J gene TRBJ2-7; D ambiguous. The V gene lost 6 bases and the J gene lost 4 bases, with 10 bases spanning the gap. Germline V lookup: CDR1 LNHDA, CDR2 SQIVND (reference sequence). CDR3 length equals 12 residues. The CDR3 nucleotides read TGTGCCAGTAGCTCCTACGGGTACGAGCAGTACTTC. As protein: CASSSYGYEQYF.

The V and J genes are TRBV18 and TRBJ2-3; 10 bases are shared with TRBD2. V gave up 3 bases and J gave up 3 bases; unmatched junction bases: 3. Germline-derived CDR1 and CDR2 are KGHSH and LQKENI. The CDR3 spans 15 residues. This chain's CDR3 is CASSPPGLATDTQYF. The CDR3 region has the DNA TGTGCCAGCTCACCTCCGGGACTAGCGACAGATACGCAGTATTTT. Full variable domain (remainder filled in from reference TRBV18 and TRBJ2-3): NAGVMQNPRHLVRRRGQEARLRCSPMKGHSHVYWYRQLPEEGLKFMVYLQKENIIDESGMPKERFSAEFPKEGPSILRIQQVVRGDSAAYFCASSPPGLATDTQYFGPGTRLTVL.

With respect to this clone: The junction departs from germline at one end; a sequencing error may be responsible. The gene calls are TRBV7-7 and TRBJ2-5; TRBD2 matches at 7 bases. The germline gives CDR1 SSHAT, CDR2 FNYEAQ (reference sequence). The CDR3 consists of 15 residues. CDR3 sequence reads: CASSTTRGDQETQYF. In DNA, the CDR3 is TGTGCTAGCAGCACAACCCGGGGGGACCAAGAGACCCAGTACTTC.

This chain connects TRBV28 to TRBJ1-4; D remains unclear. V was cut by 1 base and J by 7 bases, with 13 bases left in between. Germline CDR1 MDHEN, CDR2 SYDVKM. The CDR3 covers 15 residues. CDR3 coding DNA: TGTGCCAGCAGTTTATTTGGGGTAGGGAGTGAAAAACTGTTTTTT. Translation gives CASSLFGVGSEKLFF.